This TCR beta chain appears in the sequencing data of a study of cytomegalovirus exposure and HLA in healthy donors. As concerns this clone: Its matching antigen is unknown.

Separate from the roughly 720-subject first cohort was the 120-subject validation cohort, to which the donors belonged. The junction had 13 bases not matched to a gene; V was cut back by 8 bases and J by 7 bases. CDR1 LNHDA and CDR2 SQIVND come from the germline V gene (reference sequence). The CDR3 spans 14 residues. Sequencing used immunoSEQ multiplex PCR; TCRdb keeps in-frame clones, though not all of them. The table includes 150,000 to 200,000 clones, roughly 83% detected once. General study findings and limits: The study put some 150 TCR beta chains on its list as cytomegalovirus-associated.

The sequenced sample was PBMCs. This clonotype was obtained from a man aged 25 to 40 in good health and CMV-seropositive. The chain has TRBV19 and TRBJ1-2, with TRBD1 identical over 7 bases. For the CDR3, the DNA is TGTGCCAGTGGAATAGACAGGGTTCCCTTTGGCTACACCTTC. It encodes CASGIDRVPFGYTF.